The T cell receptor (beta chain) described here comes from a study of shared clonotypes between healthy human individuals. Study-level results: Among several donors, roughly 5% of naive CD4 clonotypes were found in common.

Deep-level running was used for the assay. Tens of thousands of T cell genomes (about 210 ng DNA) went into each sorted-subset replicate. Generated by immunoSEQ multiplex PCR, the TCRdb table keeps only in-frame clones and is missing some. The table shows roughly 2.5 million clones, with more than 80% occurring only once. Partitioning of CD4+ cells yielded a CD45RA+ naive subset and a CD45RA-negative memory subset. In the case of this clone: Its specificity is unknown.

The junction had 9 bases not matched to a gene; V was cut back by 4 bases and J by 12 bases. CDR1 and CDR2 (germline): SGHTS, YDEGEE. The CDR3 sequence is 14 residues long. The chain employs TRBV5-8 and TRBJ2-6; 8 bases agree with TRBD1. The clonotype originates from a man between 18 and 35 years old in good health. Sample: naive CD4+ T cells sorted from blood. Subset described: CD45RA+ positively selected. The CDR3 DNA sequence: TGTGCCAGCAGCCTAAGACAGGGGAATGGCGTCCTGACTTTC. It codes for CASSLRQGNGVLTF.